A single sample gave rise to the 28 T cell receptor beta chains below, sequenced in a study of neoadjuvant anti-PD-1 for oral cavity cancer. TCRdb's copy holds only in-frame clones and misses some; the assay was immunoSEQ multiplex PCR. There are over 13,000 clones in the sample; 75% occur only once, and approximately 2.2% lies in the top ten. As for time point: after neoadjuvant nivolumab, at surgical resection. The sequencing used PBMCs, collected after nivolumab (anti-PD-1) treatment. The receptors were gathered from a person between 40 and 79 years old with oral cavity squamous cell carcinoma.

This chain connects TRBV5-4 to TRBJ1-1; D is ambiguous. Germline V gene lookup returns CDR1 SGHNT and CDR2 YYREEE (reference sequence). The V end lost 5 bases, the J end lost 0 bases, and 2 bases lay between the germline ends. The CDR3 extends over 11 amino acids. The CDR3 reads CASSLNTEAFF. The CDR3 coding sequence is TGTGCCAGCAGTTTGAACACTGAAGCTTTCTTT.

The CDR3 region is CASKPGILAKNIQYF. The CDR3 coding sequence is TGCGCCAGTAAGCCGGGAATTTTAGCCAAAAACATTCAGTACTTC. This chain joins TRBV4-1 and TRBJ2-4, with D possibly matching TRBD2 (5 bases). The germline V gene encodes CDR1 MGHRA and CDR2 YSYEKL. The CDR3 totals 15 residues. The ends were cut back, 9 bases at V and 0 bases at J, with 15 bases in the middle.

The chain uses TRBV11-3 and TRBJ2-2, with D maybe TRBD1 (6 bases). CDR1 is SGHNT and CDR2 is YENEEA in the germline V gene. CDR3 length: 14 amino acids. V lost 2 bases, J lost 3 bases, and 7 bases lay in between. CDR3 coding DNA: TGTGCCAGCAGCTTACCAGGGGACACCGGGGAGCTGTTTTTT. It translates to CASSLPGDTGELFF.

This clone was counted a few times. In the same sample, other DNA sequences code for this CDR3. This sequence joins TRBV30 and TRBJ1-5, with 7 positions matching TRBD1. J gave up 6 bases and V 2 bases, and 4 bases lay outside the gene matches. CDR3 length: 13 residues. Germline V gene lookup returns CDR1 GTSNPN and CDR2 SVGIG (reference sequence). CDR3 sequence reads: CAWSRQGGQPQHF. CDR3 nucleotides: TGTGCCTGGAGTCGACAGGGTGGTCAGCCCCAGCATTTT.

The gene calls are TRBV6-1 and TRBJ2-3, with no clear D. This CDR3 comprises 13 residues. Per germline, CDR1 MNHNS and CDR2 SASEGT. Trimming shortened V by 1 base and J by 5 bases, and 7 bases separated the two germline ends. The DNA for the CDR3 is TGTGCCAGCAGTGAAGTCAGGAAAGATACGCAGTATTTT. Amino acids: CASSEVRKDTQYF.

CDR3 sequence (DNA): TGTGCCAGCAGTTACTCGGGCCCCACCACTTACACTGAAGCTTTCTTT. This sequence encodes CASSYSGPTTYTEAFF. The V gene is TRBV6-5, the J gene TRBJ1-1; D is uncertain. The CDR3 sequence is 16 residues long. The V gene lost 0 bases and the J gene lost 3 bases, with 14 bases spanning the gap. Germline lookup yields CDR1 MNHEY and CDR2 SVGAGI.

The CDR3 DNA follows: TGTGCCAGCAGTTTAGGCAGGCTGAACACTGAAGCTTTCTTT. It translates to CASSLGRLNTEAFF. The rearrangement links TRBV28 to TRBJ1-1; D unclear. Germline V lookup: CDR1 MDHEN, CDR2 SYDVKM. CDR3 length: 14 residues. V lost 2 bases to trimming and J lost 0 bases, with 7 bases between them.

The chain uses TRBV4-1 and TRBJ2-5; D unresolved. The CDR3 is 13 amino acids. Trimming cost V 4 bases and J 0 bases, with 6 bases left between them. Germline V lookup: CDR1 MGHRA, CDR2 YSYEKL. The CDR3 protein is CASSRGYQETQYF. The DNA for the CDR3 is TGCGCCAGCAGCCGAGGTTACCAAGAGACCCAGTACTTC.

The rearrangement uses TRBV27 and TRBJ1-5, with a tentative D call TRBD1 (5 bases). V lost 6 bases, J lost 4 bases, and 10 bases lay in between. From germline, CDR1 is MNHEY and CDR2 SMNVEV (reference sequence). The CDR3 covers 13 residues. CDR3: CASRTGENQPQHF. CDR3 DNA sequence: TGTGCCAGCAGAACAGGTGAGAATCAGCCCCAGCATTTT.

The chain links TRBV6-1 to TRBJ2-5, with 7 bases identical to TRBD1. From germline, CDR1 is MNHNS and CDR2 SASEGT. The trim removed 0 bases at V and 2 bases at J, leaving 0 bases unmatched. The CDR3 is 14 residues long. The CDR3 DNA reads TGTGCCAGCAGTGAAGCACAGGGGCAAGAGACCCAGTACTTC. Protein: CASSEAQGQETQYF.

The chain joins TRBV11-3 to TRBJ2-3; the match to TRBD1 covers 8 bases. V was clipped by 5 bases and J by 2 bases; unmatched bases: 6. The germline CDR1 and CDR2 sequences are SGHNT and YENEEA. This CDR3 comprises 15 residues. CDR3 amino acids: CASSTRQGPTDTQYF. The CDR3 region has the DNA TGTGCCAGCAGCACCCGACAGGGGCCCACAGATACGCAGTATTTT.

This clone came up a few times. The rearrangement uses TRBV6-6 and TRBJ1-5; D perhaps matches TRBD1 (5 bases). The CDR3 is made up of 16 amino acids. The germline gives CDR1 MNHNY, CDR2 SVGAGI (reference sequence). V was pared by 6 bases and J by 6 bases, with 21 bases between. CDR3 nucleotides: TGTGCCAGCAGGCATCAGGGAGAGGGTCTGGGTCAGCCCCAGCATTTT. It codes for CASRHQGEGLGQPQHF.

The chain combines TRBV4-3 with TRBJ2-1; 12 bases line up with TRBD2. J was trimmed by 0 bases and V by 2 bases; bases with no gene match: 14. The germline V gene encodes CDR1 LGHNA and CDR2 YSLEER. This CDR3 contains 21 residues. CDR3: CASSQRGRGLAGFSSYNEQFF. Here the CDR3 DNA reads TGCGCCAGCAGCCAACGAGGGCGGGGACTAGCGGGTTTCAGCTCCTACAATGAGCAGTTCTTC.

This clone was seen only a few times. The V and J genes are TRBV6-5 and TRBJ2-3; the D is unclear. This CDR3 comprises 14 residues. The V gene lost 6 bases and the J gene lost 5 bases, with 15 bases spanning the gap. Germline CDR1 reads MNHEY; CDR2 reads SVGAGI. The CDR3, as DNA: TGTGCCAGCAGCCCCCGAGCTTTGAAAGATACGCAGTATTTT. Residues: CASSPRALKDTQYF.

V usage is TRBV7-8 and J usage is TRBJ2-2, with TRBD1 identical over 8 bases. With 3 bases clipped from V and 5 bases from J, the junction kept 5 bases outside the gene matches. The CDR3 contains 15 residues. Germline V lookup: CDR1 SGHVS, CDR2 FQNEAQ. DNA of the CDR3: TGTGCCAGCAGCTTGGACAGGGTGGGGACCGGGGAGCTGTTTTTT. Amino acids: CASSLDRVGTGELFF.

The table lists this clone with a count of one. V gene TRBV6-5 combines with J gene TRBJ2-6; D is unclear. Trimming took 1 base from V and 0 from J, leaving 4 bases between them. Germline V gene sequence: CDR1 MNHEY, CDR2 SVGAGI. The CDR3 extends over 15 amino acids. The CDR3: CASSYYISGANVLTF. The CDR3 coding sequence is TGTGCCAGCAGTTACTACATCTCTGGGGCCAACGTCCTGACTTTC.

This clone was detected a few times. The CDR3 loop is CASSRRDRKGPQHF. CDR3 bases: TGTGCCAGCAGTCGACGGGACAGAAAAGGGCCCCAGCATTTT. The V call is TRBV6-5, the J call TRBJ1-5; TRBD1 matches at 7 bases. The CDR3 spans 14 residues. The germline gives CDR1 MNHEY, CDR2 SVGAGI. The V gene end was trimmed by 5 bases and the J gene end by 9 bases; junction bases not matched to a gene: 10.

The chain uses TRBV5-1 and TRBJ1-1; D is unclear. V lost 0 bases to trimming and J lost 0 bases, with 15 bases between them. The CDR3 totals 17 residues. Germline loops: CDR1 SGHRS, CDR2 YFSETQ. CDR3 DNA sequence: TGCGCCAGCAGCTTGGGCAGAAGGGTGATGATGAACACTGAAGCTTTCTTT. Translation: CASSLGRRVMMNTEAFF.

CDR3 sequence: CASRSLTGDYEQYF. The CDR3 region has the DNA TGTGCCAGCAGGTCGCTCACAGGGGACTACGAGCAGTACTTC. This chain uses TRBV6-1 with TRBJ2-7, with 7 nucleotides matching TRBD1. Germline V gene sequence: CDR1 MNHNS, CDR2 SASEGT. CDR3 length equals 14 residues. V shed 6 bases, J shed 3 bases, and the junction held 8 bases outside the gene matches.

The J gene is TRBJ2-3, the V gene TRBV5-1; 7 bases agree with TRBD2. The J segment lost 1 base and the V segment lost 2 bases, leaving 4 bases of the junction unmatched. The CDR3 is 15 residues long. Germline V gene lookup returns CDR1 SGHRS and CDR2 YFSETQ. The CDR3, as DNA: TGCGCCAGCAGCTTTAAAAGCGGGGGCACAGATACGCAGTATTTT. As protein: CASSFKSGGTDTQYF.

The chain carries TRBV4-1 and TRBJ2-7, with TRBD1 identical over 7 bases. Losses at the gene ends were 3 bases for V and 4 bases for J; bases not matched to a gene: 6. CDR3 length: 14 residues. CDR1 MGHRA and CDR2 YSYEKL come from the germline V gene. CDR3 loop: CASSQQQGLYEQYF. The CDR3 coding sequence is TGCGCCAGCAGCCAGCAACAGGGGCTGTACGAGCAGTACTTC.

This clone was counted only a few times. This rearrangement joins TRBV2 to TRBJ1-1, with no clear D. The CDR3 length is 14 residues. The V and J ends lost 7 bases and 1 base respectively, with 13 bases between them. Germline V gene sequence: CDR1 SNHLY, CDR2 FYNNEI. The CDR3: CASKKGRENTEAFF. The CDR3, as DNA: TGTGCCAGCAAGAAAGGACGGGAGAACACTGAAGCTTTCTTT.

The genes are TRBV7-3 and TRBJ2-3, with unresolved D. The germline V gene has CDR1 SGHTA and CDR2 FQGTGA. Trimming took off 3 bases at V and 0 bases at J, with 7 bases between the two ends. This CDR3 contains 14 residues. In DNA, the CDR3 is TGTGCCAGCAGCTTCTCCCCTAGCACAGATACGCAGTATTTT. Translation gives CASSFSPSTDTQYF.

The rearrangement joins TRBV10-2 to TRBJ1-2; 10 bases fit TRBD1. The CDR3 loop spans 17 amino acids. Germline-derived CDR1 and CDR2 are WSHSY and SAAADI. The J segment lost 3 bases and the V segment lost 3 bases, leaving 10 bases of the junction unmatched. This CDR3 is CASSDTPGQGKHYGYTF. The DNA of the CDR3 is TGCGCCAGCAGTGATACGCCGGGACAGGGGAAGCACTATGGCTACACCTTC.

Here the CDR3 reads CASSEGAARGFF. Written as DNA, the CDR3 is TGCGCCAGCAGTGAGGGGGCAGCTCGGGGGTTCTTC. V usage is TRBV10-2 and J usage is TRBJ2-1; D possibly matches TRBD1 or TRBD2 (5 bases each). V lost 2 bases and J 15 bases, leaving 14 bases between the germline ends. Germline CDR1 is WSHSY and CDR2 is SAAADI. The CDR3 runs to 12 residues.

In nucleotides, the CDR3 is TGTGCCAGCAGTTCCCTTATCCTTATCAGACGGGACAGGGGCTCCTACGAGCAGTACTTC. The encoded protein is CASSSLILIRRDRGSYEQYF. The chain is built from TRBV27 and TRBJ2-7; 10 nucleotides align to TRBD1. CDR1 is MNHEY and CDR2 is SMNVEV in the germline V gene (reference sequence). After removal of 4 bases from V and 0 bases from J, the junction contained 18 bases not matched to a gene. CDR3 length: 20 residues.

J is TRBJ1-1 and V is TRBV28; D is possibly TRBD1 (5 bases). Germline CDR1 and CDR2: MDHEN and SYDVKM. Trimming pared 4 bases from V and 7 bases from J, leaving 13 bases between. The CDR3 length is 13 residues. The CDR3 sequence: CASSSDRSLEAFF. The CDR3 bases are TGTGCCAGCAGTTCCGACAGAAGCCTTGAAGCTTTCTTT. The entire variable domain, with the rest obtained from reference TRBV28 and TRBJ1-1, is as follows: DVKVTQSSRYLVKRTGEKVFLECVQDMDHENMFWYRQDPGLGLRLIYFSYDVKMKEKGDIPEGYSVSREKKERFSLILESASTNQTSMYLCASSSDRSLEAFFGQGTRLTVV.

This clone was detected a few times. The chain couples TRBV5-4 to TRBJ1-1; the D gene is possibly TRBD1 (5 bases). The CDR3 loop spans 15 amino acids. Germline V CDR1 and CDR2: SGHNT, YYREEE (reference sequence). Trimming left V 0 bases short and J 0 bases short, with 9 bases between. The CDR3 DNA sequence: TGTGCCAGCAGCTTGGCCCCACAGGTGAACACTGAAGCTTTCTTT. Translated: CASSLAPQVNTEAFF. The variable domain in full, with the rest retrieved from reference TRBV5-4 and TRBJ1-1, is ETGVTQSPTHLIKTRGQQVTLRCSSQSGHNTVSWYQQALGQGPQFIFQYYREEENGRGNFPPRFSGLQFPNYSSELNVNALELDDSALYLCASSLAPQVNTEAFFGQGTRLTVV.